This T cell receptor (beta chain) was captured in a study of response to subunit inactivated influenza vaccine (dated by TCRdb to 2017 to 2018). For context, the study as a whole: Deep quantitative profiling of the T cell receptor repertoire was used in the study to follow responses to a trivalent subunit inactivated influenza vaccine.

Libraries were prepared through RT-PCR. The sample was run on an Illumina HiSeq 2500. The raw public reads went through TCRdb reprocessing: fastp at Q25, MiXCR clone calling, in-frame beta chains kept. Identical CDR3 proteins give one entry, which carries the most common genes and DNA. In all, the sample holds about 800,000 distinct CDR3 sequences, and 21% of those were seen once. 9.5% to 13% of the sample goes to the ten largest clones. This clonotype was observed a handful of times. There is no known antigen for this receptor. It has no much larger one-base neighbor in the sample; base qualities were not kept. V trim: 3 bases; J trim: 0 bases; unmatched bases: 4. For CDR1 and CDR2, the germline V gene (reference sequence) lists LGHDT and YNNKEL. The CDR3 goes from the cysteine to the phenylalanine over 16 residues. CDR3 DNA is the only sequence kept; it has 48 bases, read in frame from the first base.

General findings and caveats noted by the study authors: According to the authors, only a limited number of new T cells may be recruited by each seasonal influenza vaccination.

The TCR comes from a middle-aged man who received an inactivated influenza vaccine. Donor details come from another sample of the same person, matched by shared clones. The chain is assembled from TRBV3-1 and TRBJ2-1, with 8 junctional bases fitting TRBD1. Sequencing was performed on PBMCs from blood, taken approximately 5 days after vaccination. Read as DNA, the sequence is TGTGCCAGCAGCCATTTGCAGGGGGCCTCCTACAATGAGCAGTTCTTC. Its product reads: CASSHLQGASYNEQFF.